This entry lists 9 T cell receptor beta chains sequenced from one sample in a study of patients and donors after allogeneic stem cell transplantation. One entry per CDR3 protein results from TCRdb running MiXCR on the RT-PCR reads. The sample consists of about 960,000 distinct CDR3 sequences, under 20% of them appearing once. The sample was blood, either unsorted or a sorted T cell fraction (not recorded which). The receptor source for this set is a human donor who was either an allogeneic HSCT recipient or a stem cell or donor lymphocyte infusion donor (not recorded which). It is not recorded whose cells these are; they may come from a transplant donor.

The chain carries TRBV4-1 and TRBJ2-4, with D possibly being TRBD2 (6 bases). The V end was cut by 3 bases, the J end by 0 bases, with 9 bases between. This CDR3 comprises 15 residues. The germline V gene encodes CDR1 MGHRA and CDR2 YSYEKL. As DNA, the CDR3 is TGCGCCAGCAGCCACACGGGAGTAGCCAAAAACATTCAGTACTTC. This sequence encodes CASSHTGVAKNIQYF.

This clonotype has more than one count but fewer than ten. This chain links TRBV9 with TRBJ1-6; 7 nucleotides line up with TRBD1. The CDR3 consists of 17 residues. Germline V gives CDR1 SGDLS, CDR2 YYNGEE. J lost 0 bases, V lost 0 bases, and 3 bases had no gene match. The CDR3 sequence is CASSVAPGGSYNSPLHF. DNA of the CDR3: TGTGCCAGCAGCGTAGCTCCAGGGGGCTCCTATAATTCACCCCTCCACTTT.

Worth noting for this clonotype: Relative to the germline gene, one junction end is altered; a read error may explain this. This sequence joins TRBV4-3 and TRBJ1-4; 10 positions agree with TRBD1. The CDR3 runs to 18 residues. Germline V gives CDR1 LGHNA, CDR2 YSLEER. The CDR3 region has the DNA TGCTCCAGCAGCCAAGAGAGGACAGGGGGGAAACCTAATGAAAAACTGTTTTTT. Translated: CSSSQERTGGKPNEKLFF.

The rearrangement links TRBV27 to TRBJ2-1; 7 nucleotides match TRBD2. Trimming removed 3 bases from V and 4 bases from J; junction bases left unmatched: 6. CDR3 size: 15 residues. Per germline, CDR1 MNHEY and CDR2 SMNVEV (reference sequence). The CDR3 loop reads CASSFRGGRYNEQFF. For the CDR3, the DNA is TGTGCCAGCAGTTTTAGGGGAGGGCGGTACAATGAGCAGTTCTTC.

This chain's CDR3 is CASSYGNRADTGELFF. The CDR3 DNA sequence: TGTGCCAGCAGTTACGGGAACAGGGCGGACACCGGGGAGCTGTTTTTT. The gene calls are TRBV6-5 and TRBJ2-2, with D possibly being TRBD1 (6 bases). V was shortened by 2 bases and J by 3 bases, with 13 bases between the two germline ends. The CDR3 contains 16 residues. Germline CDR1 is MNHEY and CDR2 is SVGAGI.

This clonotype was seen a handful of times. The genes are TRBV15 and TRBJ2-5, with 7 bases fitting TRBD1. From germline, CDR1 is LNHNV and CDR2 YYDKDF (reference sequence). The CDR3 is made up of 12 amino acids. CDR3 DNA: TGTGTTACGCAGGGGGATGGAGAGACCCAGTACTTC. Protein: CVTQGDGETQYF.

The V gene is TRBV12-3 or TRBV12-4, the J gene TRBJ2-3, with D perhaps matching TRBD1 or TRBD2 (5 bases each). Trimming took off 3 bases at V and 4 bases at J, with 8 bases between the two ends. This CDR3 has 13 residues. CDR3 DNA sequence: TGTGCCAGCAGTTTTCGGGGCCCAGATACGCAGTATTTT. Translated, it gives CASSFRGPDTQYF.

A few counts support this clonotype. The V and J genes are TRBV6-2 or TRBV6-3 and TRBJ2-1; 8 positions match TRBD2. CDR1 and CDR2 from the germline V gene are MNHEY and SVGEGT. Trimming took 1 base from V and 6 from J; bases not matched to a gene: 5. The CDR3 runs 15 residues. Here the CDR3 reads CASSYWYGGGNEQFF. In nucleotides, the CDR3 is TGTGCCAGCAGTTACTGGTACGGGGGGGGCAATGAGCAGTTCTTC.

In this sample, this clonotype turned up a few times. The chain has TRBV7-3 and TRBJ2-7; 9 bases match TRBD1. V shed 3 bases, J shed 6 bases, and the junction held 6 bases outside the gene matches. This CDR3 contains 14 residues. CDR1 is SGHTA and CDR2 is FQGTGA in the germline V gene. This CDR3 reads CASSLGQGASEQYF. The CDR3 region has the DNA TGTGCCAGCAGCTTGGGACAGGGAGCTAGCGAGCAGTACTTC.